Listed below are T cell receptor beta chains from one sample, sequenced in a study of shared clonotypes between healthy human individuals. This table comes from immunoSEQ multiplex PCR, and its TCRdb copy is limited to in-frame clones, with some not included. Seen here are 560,000 or so clones, 95% to 97% observed once, and the top ten hold 0.11%. The sample taken for sequencing was naive CD8+ T cells sorted from blood. The origin of the receptors is a woman aged 25 to 39 in good health. The CDR3 runs from the conserved cysteine through the conserved F or W. The D gene is left open where the match is weak. Clone size appears in some rows only: once, few, many, or a class for an expanded clone.

v_gene	j_gene	d_gene	abundance	CDR3aa	CDR3nt
TRBV5-1	TRBJ2-7	TRBD2	-	CASSGTSGSVEQYF	TGCGCCAGCAGCGGGACTAGCGGGAGCGTCGAGCAGTACTTC
TRBV29-1	TRBJ1-2	-	-	CSGDTVDGYTF	TGCAGCGGAGACACAGTCGACGGCTACACCTTC
TRBV6-4	TRBJ2-1	TRBD2	-	CASSKRGSSYNEQFF	TGTGCCAGCAGTAAGCGGGGGAGCTCCTACAATGAGCAGTTCTTC
TRBV27	TRBJ2-4	-	-	CASSLMGGNIQYF	TGTGCCAGCAGCTTGATGGGGGGAAACATTCAGTACTTC
TRBV5-1	TRBJ2-1	TRBD2	-	CASTPSGRGDEQFF	TGCGCCAGCACTCCGAGCGGGAGGGGAGATGAGCAGTTCTTC
TRBV19	TRBJ2-1	TRBD2	-	CASSIEVGTISYNEQFF	TGTGCCAGTAGTATAGAAGTCGGGACTATCTCCTACAATGAGCAGTTCTTC
TRBV27	TRBJ1-2	TRBD1	-	CASSPRGSHPRDYGYTF	TGTGCCAGCAGTCCCAGGGGGTCCCACCCCCGGGACTATGGCTACACCTTC
TRBV5-6	TRBJ2-1	-	-	CASSFLTGRYNEQFF	TGTGCCAGCAGCTTTCTTACAGGAAGATACAATGAGCAGTTCTTC
TRBV29-1	TRBJ2-1	-	-	CSVTYNEQFF	TGCAGCGTAACATACAATGAGCAGTTCTTC
TRBV5-1	TRBJ1-2	-	-	CASSADGGGYTF	TGCGCCAGCAGCGCGGACGGGGGCGGCTACACCTTC
TRBV25-1	TRBJ1-1	-	-	CASRTREGNTEAFF	TGTGCCAGCAGGACTCGGGAGGGGAACACTGAAGCTTTCTTT
TRBV2	TRBJ2-7	TRBD1	once	CASSEPPSGTATYEQYF	TGTGCCAGCAGTGAACCCCCCTCCGGGACAGCTACCTACGAGCAGTACTTC
TRBV28	TRBJ2-5	-	-	CASSYRSGEETQYF	TGTGCCAGCAGTTACCGCTCGGGGGAAGAGACCCAGTACTTC
TRBV27	TRBJ2-5	-	-	CASSFRQAGETQYF	TGTGCCAGCTCATTTCGACAGGCAGGGGAGACCCAGTACTTC
TRBV6-1	TRBJ2-7	-	-	CASSDPFYEQYF	TGTGCCAGCAGTGATCCTTTCTACGAGCAGTACTTC
TRBV28	TRBJ1-6	-	-	CASNGNSPLHF	TGTGCCAGCAACGGGAATTCACCCCTCCACTTT
TRBV28	TRBJ2-7	TRBD1	-	CASSLRDRGLSYEQYF	TGTGCCAGCAGTTTGAGGGACAGGGGGCTTTCGTACGAGCAGTACTTC
TRBV19	TRBJ2-7	TRBD2	-	CASSISLAGPYEQYF	TGTGCCAGTAGTATCAGTCTAGCGGGCCCCTACGAGCAGTACTTC
TRBV29-1	TRBJ2-3	-	-	CSVDSGDTDTQYF	TGCAGCGTTGACTCGGGAGACACAGATACGCAGTATTTT
TRBV10-2	TRBJ2-7	-	-	CASIGTNRYEQYF	TGCGCCAGCATCGGGACGAACCGATACGAGCAGTACTTC
TRBV6-6	TRBJ2-1	TRBD2	-	CASIGERDSYNEQFF	TGTGCCAGCATCGGAGAGCGGGACTCCTACAATGAGCAGTTCTTC
TRBV5-6	TRBJ2-7	-	-	CASSEGSVWGQYF	TGTGCCAGCAGCGAGGGCAGCGTATGGGGGCAGTACTTC
TRBV30	TRBJ2-7	-	-	CAWTFHRERGYEQYF	TGTGCCTGGACCTTCCACAGGGAACGGGGATACGAGCAGTACTTC
TRBV19	TRBJ1-1	-	-	CASRDSMNTEAFF	TGTGCCAGTAGGGACAGCATGAACACTGAAGCTTTCTTT
TRBV28	TRBJ2-6	-	-	CASSPTGSSGANVLTF	TGTGCCAGCAGTCCTACAGGGAGCTCTGGGGCCAACGTCCTGACTTTC
TRBV27	TRBJ2-7	TRBD2	-	CASRPGLAREQYF	TGTGCCAGCAGACCAGGACTAGCGCGCGAGCAGTACTTC
TRBV5-6	TRBJ2-7	TRBD2	-	CASSPSGSSYEQYF	TGTGCCAGCAGCCCTAGCGGGAGCTCCTACGAGCAGTACTTC
TRBV27	TRBJ1-1	-	-	CASSFVSANTEAFF	TGTGCCAGCAGTTTTGTCTCAGCAAACACTGAAGCTTTCTTT
TRBV27	TRBJ2-3	-	-	CASSLLIGAGVAATDTQYF	TGTGCCAGCAGTTTATTAATAGGGGCCGGAGTAGCGGCCACAGATACGCAGTATTTT
TRBV28	TRBJ1-1	-	-	CASKEGLVNTEAFF	TGTGCCAGCAAGGAGGGGTTGGTGAACACTGAAGCTTTCTTT
TRBV15	TRBJ1-1	-	-	CATQGPGAYTEAFF	TGTGCCACCCAGGGCCCAGGCGCCTACACTGAAGCTTTCTTT
TRBV7-2	TRBJ2-1	-	-	CASSHTSGGESYNEQFF	TGTGCCAGCAGCCATACTTCCGGGGGAGAGTCCTACAATGAGCAGTTCTTC
TRBV7-9	TRBJ2-7	-	-	CASSLADGGSYEQYF	TGTGCCAGCAGCTTAGCGGATGGAGGATCCTACGAGCAGTACTTC
TRBV7-9	TRBJ2-7	TRBD1	-	CASSSPQGARLGEQYF	TGTGCCAGCAGCTCCCCACAGGGGGCGCGGCTCGGTGAGCAGTACTTC
TRBV19	TRBJ2-7	TRBD2	-	CASSLPGLAGSYEQYF	TGTGCCAGTAGTCTCCCCGGACTAGCGGGATCCTACGAGCAGTACTTC
TRBV28	TRBJ1-5	-	-	CASRTQGSNQPQHF	TGTGCCAGCAGAACACAGGGAAGCAATCAGCCCCAGCATTTT
TRBV29-1	TRBJ1-2	TRBD1	-	CSVGGQGYYGYTF	TGCAGCGTTGGGGGACAGGGATACTATGGCTACACCTTC
TRBV28	TRBJ2-5	-	-	CASNNPYQETQYF	TGTGCCAGCAACAATCCGTACCAAGAGACCCAGTACTTC
TRBV2	TRBJ1-3	-	-	CASSVTGFGGNSGNTIYF	TGTGCCAGCAGTGTAACAGGGTTTGGGGGTAACTCTGGAAACACCATATATTTT
TRBV28	TRBJ1-2	TRBD1	-	CASSFRPGQGGGYTF	TGTGCCAGCAGTTTCCGACCGGGACAGGGGGGTGGCTACACCTTC
TRBV7-6	TRBJ2-7	-	-	CASSPRSRGANYEQYF	TGTGCCAGCAGCCCCCGTAGTCGGGGTGCTAACTACGAGCAGTACTTC
TRBV11-2	TRBJ1-1	TRBD1	-	CASRPGTGAIAEAFF	TGTGCCAGCAGACCAGGGACAGGGGCGATTGCTGAAGCTTTCTTT
TRBV5-1	TRBJ1-2	TRBD1	few	CASSWTGDDGYTF	TGCGCCAGCAGCTGGACAGGGGACGATGGCTACACCTTC
TRBV7-9	TRBJ2-3	TRBD2	-	CASRISGRATDTQYF	TGTGCCAGCAGGATCAGCGGGAGAGCGACAGATACGCAGTATTTT
TRBV14	TRBJ2-7	TRBD2	-	CASSQYDAGESYEQYF	TGTGCCAGCAGCCAATACGACGCGGGAGAGTCCTACGAGCAGTACTTC
TRBV6-5	TRBJ1-4	TRBD1	-	CASSYGTGSEKLFF	TGTGCCAGCAGTTACGGGACAGGGAGCGAAAAACTGTTTTTT
TRBV7-9	TRBJ2-5	-	-	CASSFVLPFEEQYF	TGTGCCAGCAGCTTCGTGCTCCCATTTGAGGAGCAGTACTTC
TRBV27	TRBJ1-1	TRBD1	-	CASSKTGAPMNTEAFF	TGTGCCAGCAGTAAAACAGGGGCGCCAATGAACACTGAAGCTTTCTTT
TRBV9	TRBJ2-7	-	once	CASSPYWGVGEQYF	TGTGCCAGCAGCCCCTATTGGGGGGTTGGCGAGCAGTACTTC
TRBV7-9	TRBJ2-1	TRBD2	-	CAIPPLAGASHEQFF	TGTGCCATCCCCCCCCTAGCGGGTGCCTCCCATGAGCAGTTCTTC
TRBV2	TRBJ2-2	TRBD2	-	CASSLPRESTGELFF	TGTGCCAGCAGTCTCCCGCGGGAGAGTACCGGGGAGCTGTTTTTT
TRBV28	TRBJ2-3	TRBD2	-	CASSQVGGITDTQYF	TGTGCCAGCAGTCAGGTCGGGGGGATCACAGATACGCAGTATTTT
TRBV11-2	TRBJ2-7	-	-	CASTLGGGYEQYF	TGTGCCAGCACCTTGGGGGGTGGGTACGAGCAGTACTTC
TRBV28	TRBJ2-7	-	-	CASSKRGSYEQYF	TGTGCCAGCAGTAAGAGGGGTTCCTACGAGCAGTACTTC
TRBV6-6	TRBJ2-3	-	-	CASSQGGPDTQYF	TGTGCCAGCAGCCAGGGGGGACCAGATACGCAGTATTTT